This is a list of T cell receptor beta chains from one sample in a study of T cell repertoires in ileal Crohn's disease. Data came from immunoSEQ multiplex PCR; TCRdb stores just in-frame clones and leaves some out. This table holds 10,000 to 15,000 clones, roughly 79% found once. Specimen: ileal tissue. The source is an adult with Crohn's disease. Both conserved end residues are part of each CDR3. A D gene is named only where the DNA matches it firmly. Size tells how often a clone was seen (once, few, many) or the class of an expanded clone, and some rows leave it out.

V	size	J	D	CDR3	DNA
TRBV7-9	-	TRBJ1-1	TRBD1	CASSSAQGANMNTEAFF	TGTGCCAGCAGCTCGGCTCAGGGGGCTAATATGAACACTGAAGCTTTCTTT
TRBV28	-	TRBJ2-2	TRBD2	CASSLAGAVTGELFF	TGTGCCAGCAGTCTAGCGGGAGCGGTCACCGGGGAGCTGTTTTTT
TRBV6-1	-	TRBJ1-6	-	CASSSQAEESPLHF	TGTGCCAGCAGTTCACAGGCCGAAGAATCACCCCTCCACTTT
TRBV5-1	-	TRBJ1-4	-	CASSLARREKLFF	TGCGCCAGCAGCTTGGCAAGGAGGGAAAAACTGTTTTTT
TRBV6-1	-	TRBJ2-3	-	CATARRDSSTDTQYF	TGTGCCACAGCCAGGCGTGATTCTAGCACAGATACGCAGTATTTT
TRBV2	-	TRBJ2-7	TRBD2	CASRRLAGNYEQYF	TGTGCCAGCAGGAGGCTAGCGGGGAACTACGAGCAGTACTTC
TRBV6-1	-	TRBJ2-2	TRBD2	CASRGTSGNTGELFF	TGTGCCAGCAGAGGGACTAGCGGGAACACCGGGGAGCTGTTTTTT
TRBV30	once	TRBJ2-3	TRBD1	CAWRNTGGTDTQYF	TGTGCCTGGAGAAACACAGGGGGCACAGATACGCAGTATTTT
TRBV6-5	few	TRBJ1-1	TRBD1	CASSYGTANTEAFF	TGTGCCAGCAGTTATGGGACAGCCAACACTGAAGCTTTCTTT
TRBV25-1	-	TRBJ2-7	-	CASSDLRLSEQYF	TGTGCCAGCAGTGACCTAAGACTAAGCGAGCAGTACTTC
TRBV5-1	-	TRBJ2-7	TRBD2	CASSLTSGTTYEQYF	TGCGCCAGCAGCTTGACTAGCGGGACCACCTACGAGCAGTACTTC
TRBV10-3	-	TRBJ1-5	-	CAISVDGGNQPQHF	TGTGCCATCAGTGTTGACGGAGGCAATCAGCCCCAGCATTTT
TRBV5-1	-	TRBJ1-2	TRBD1	CASSLEGRGREGYTF	TGCGCCAGCAGCTTGGAGGGCAGGGGGCGGGAAGGCTACACCTTC
TRBV25-1	few	TRBJ1-3	-	CASSGADSGASGNTIYF	TGTGCCAGCAGTGGGGCAGACAGTGGGGCCTCTGGAAACACCATATATTTT
TRBV5-8	-	TRBJ2-2	TRBD1	CASSSDRGLITGELFF	TGTGCCAGCAGCAGCGACAGGGGGTTAATCACCGGGGAGCTGTTTTTT
TRBV10-3	medium-sized	TRBJ2-3	TRBD2	CATAETSGRSDTQYF	TGTGCCACGGCAGAGACTAGCGGGAGATCAGATACGCAGTATTTT
TRBV9	-	TRBJ2-2	TRBD2	CASSVGPSGSNTGELFF	TGTGCCAGCAGCGTCGGACCTAGCGGATCGAACACCGGGGAGCTGTTTTTT
TRBV2	-	TRBJ2-5	-	CASSVPSAGTQYF	TGTGCCAGCAGTGTTCCTAGCGCGGGGACCCAGTACTTC
TRBV30	once	TRBJ1-2	TRBD1	CAWSGTGSNYGYTF	TGTGCCTGGAGTGGGACAGGTTCTAACTATGGCTACACCTTC
TRBV29-1	-	TRBJ1-1	-	CSVSDRNTEAFF	TGCAGCGTCTCGGACAGAAACACTGAAGCTTTCTTT
TRBV6-5	once	TRBJ2-7	TRBD2	CASSYKSGTAYEQYF	TGTGCCAGCAGTTACAAAAGCGGGACCGCCTACGAGCAGTACTTC
TRBV5-6	-	TRBJ1-5	-	CASSLGAGKRPQHF	TGTGCCAGCAGTCTGGGGGCAGGGAAGAGGCCCCAGCATTTT
TRBV12-5	-	TRBJ1-1	-	CASGGPAAEAFF	TGTGCTAGTGGGGGCCCAGCGGCTGAAGCTTTCTTT
TRBV5-1	-	TRBJ1-2	TRBD1	CASSSDRGDYGYTF	TGCGCCAGCAGCTCGGACAGGGGTGACTATGGCTACACCTTC
TRBV19	-	TRBJ1-5	-	CASSRDTRQPQHF	TGTGCCAGTAGTCGGGACACGCGACAGCCCCAGCATTTT
TRBV6-5	-	TRBJ2-7	TRBD1	CASSNDRGLNEQYF	TGTGCCAGCAGTAATGACAGGGGGTTAAACGAGCAGTACTTC
TRBV5-4	-	TRBJ1-2	TRBD1	CASSPGTVRGYTF	TGTGCCAGCAGCCCCGGGACAGTGAGGGGCTACACCTTC
TRBV30	-	TRBJ1-2	-	CAWSDTRGRYGYTF	TGTGCCTGGAGTGATACCAGGGGAAGGTATGGCTACACCTTC
TRBV29-1	-	TRBJ2-2	-	CSVDRGVTGELFF	TGCAGCGTTGACAGGGGTGTCACCGGGGAGCTGTTTTTT
TRBV7-9	-	TRBJ2-7	-	CASSFPGQTYEQYF	TGTGCCAGCAGCTTCCCGGGACAAACCTACGAGCAGTACTTC
TRBV4-1	-	TRBJ1-1	-	CASSQGDRNTEAFF	TGCGCCAGCAGCCAAGGCGACAGAAACACTGAAGCTTTCTTT
TRBV30	few	TRBJ2-5	TRBD2	CAWTVASGRQETQYF	TGTGCCTGGACCGTGGCTAGCGGGAGGCAAGAGACCCAGTACTTC
TRBV5-6	once	TRBJ2-4	-	CASSLRQLAKNIQYF	TGTGCCAGCAGCTTACGACAGCTAGCCAAAAACATTCAGTACTTC
TRBV5-1	-	TRBJ1-2	TRBD1	CASRPDRDWGYTF	TGCGCCAGCAGACCGGACAGGGACTGGGGCTACACCTTC
TRBV4-2	medium-sized	TRBJ2-1	TRBD2	CASSLRSSGRNNEQFF	TGTGCCAGCAGCTTGCGATCCAGCGGGAGGAACAATGAGCAGTTCTTC
TRBV11-3	-	TRBJ2-7	-	CASSLDLANSYEQYF	TGTGCCAGCAGCTTAGATCTGGCAAACTCCTACGAGCAGTACTTC
TRBV6-1	-	TRBJ2-7	-	CAVRDSYYEQYF	TGTGCCGTCCGGGACTCCTACTACGAGCAGTACTTC
TRBV6-5	once	TRBJ1-2	-	CASSPGQRYGYTF	TGTGCCAGCAGTCCCGGACAGAGATATGGCTACACCTTC
TRBV29-1	-	TRBJ1-2	-	CSVDGVSANYGYTF	TGCAGCGTTGACGGGGTCTCGGCTAACTATGGCTACACCTTC
TRBV5-4	-	TRBJ2-7	TRBD2	CASSSGTSGRYEQYF	TGTGCCAGCAGCTCGGGGACTAGCGGGAGGTACGAGCAGTACTTC
TRBV6-5	-	TRBJ1-1	-	CASTKPGNTEAFF	TGTGCCAGCACTAAGCCCGGGAACACTGAAGCTTTCTTT
TRBV27	-	TRBJ1-4	TRBD1	CASSPHLGQAGTNEKLFF	TGTGCCAGCAGTCCCCACCTTGGACAGGCAGGAACTAATGAAAAACTGTTTTTT
TRBV5-1	-	TRBJ2-7	TRBD1	CASSTGQGEYEQYF	TGCGCCAGCAGCACCGGACAGGGGGAGTACGAGCAGTACTTC
TRBV6-5	-	TRBJ1-5	-	CASSYSTSIQPQHF	TGTGCCAGCAGTTACTCGACAAGCATTCAGCCCCAGCATTTT
TRBV18	-	TRBJ1-6	TRBD1	CASSPTGGVSPLHF	TGTGCCAGCTCACCCACAGGGGGCGTTTCACCCCTCCACTTT